The 16 T cell receptor beta chains given below trace back to one sample, sequenced in a study of blood T cell repertoires in COVID-19. The table came from immunoSEQ multiplex PCR; TCRdb's copy has only in-frame clones and leaves some out. The table includes 95,000 to 150,000 clones, 75% to 90% detected once. The sample was peripheral blood. All receptors derive from a woman aged 65 to 85 with acute or convalescent COVID-19.

The chain joins TRBV30 to TRBJ1-2, with 9 nucleotides matching TRBD1. Trimming removed 5 bases from V and 9 bases from J; junction bases left unmatched: 13. The germline V gene encodes CDR1 GTSNPN and CDR2 SVGIG (reference sequence). CDR3 length equals 14 residues. CDR3 sequence reads: CAWAAHRDRESYTF. CDR3 bases: TGTGCCTGGGCCGCTCACCGGGACAGGGAAAGCTACACCTTC.

This rearrangement joins TRBV7-6 to TRBJ2-5; 12 nucleotides line up with TRBD1. CDR1 is SGHVS, CDR2 FNYEAQ, per germline. The CDR3 length is 16 residues. Trimming cost V 1 base and J 5 bases; bases outside gene matches: 5. The CDR3 coding sequence is TGTGCCAGCAGCTTAGGCGGGACAGGGGGCTGGGAGACCCAGTACTTC. It specifies CASSLGGTGGWETQYF.

J is TRBJ2-7 and V is TRBV10-3, with 7 positions matching TRBD1. With 3 bases clipped from V and 6 bases from J, the junction kept 11 bases outside the gene matches. Germline V lookup: CDR1 ENHRY, CDR2 SYGVKD. CDR3 length equals 15 residues. This chain's CDR3 is CAISERTGGKPEQYF. The CDR3 DNA reads TGTGCCATCAGTGAAAGGACAGGAGGTAAACCCGAGCAGTACTTC.

The rearrangement joins TRBV24-1 to TRBJ1-2; 12 nucleotides align to TRBD1. Trimming at V came to 4 bases and at J to 4 bases, leaving 6 bases not matched to a gene. The CDR3 totals 16 residues. Germline lookup yields CDR1 KGHDR and CDR2 SFDVKD. This CDR3 is CATSETGTGGAYGYTF. CDR3 coding DNA: TGTGCCACCAGTGAAACCGGGACAGGGGGCGCCTATGGCTACACCTTC.

This chain links TRBV5-6 with TRBJ1-1, with 7 bases matching TRBD1. The germline V gene has CDR1 SGHDT and CDR2 YYEEEE. V trimming: 4 bases; J trimming: 1 base; junction bases outside the gene matches: 4. The CDR3 is made up of 14 amino acids. The CDR3 protein is CASSPGQWNTEAFF. In DNA, the CDR3 is TGTGCCAGCAGCCCGGGACAGTGGAACACTGAAGCTTTCTTT.

As concerns this clone: One junction end disagrees with the germline gene, perhaps due to a read error. The gene calls are TRBV9 and TRBJ1-4; a weak D match, TRBD1 (5 bases). The CDR3 sequence is 12 residues long. From germline, CDR1 is SGDLS and CDR2 YYNGEE. CDR3 sequence: CATPLRQRTTPF. The DNA of the CDR3 is TGTGCCACCCCCCTCCGACAGCGTACAACCCCATTT. The full variable domain, its missing parts supplied by reference TRBV9 and TRBJ1-4, is DSGVTQTPKHLITATGQRVTLRCSPRSGDLSVYWYQQSLDQGLQFLIQYYNGEERAKGNILERFSAQQFPDLHSELNLSSLELGDSALYFCATPLRQRTTPFGSGTQLSVL.

The chain links TRBV19 to TRBJ1-1, with D tentatively TRBD1 (5 bases). Germline values: CDR1 LNHDA, CDR2 SQIVND (reference sequence). This CDR3 comprises 16 residues. V was shortened by 3 bases and J by 3 bases, with 17 bases between the two germline ends. CDR3: CASSILRAGGDTEAFF. The CDR3 region has the DNA TGTGCCAGTAGTATCCTTAGGGCGGGGGGGGACACTGAAGCTTTCTTT.

The chain employs TRBV30 and TRBJ2-7; 10 bases align to TRBD2. The CDR3 length is 13 residues. V was clipped by 6 bases and J by 5 bases; unmatched bases: 7. Germline CDR1 GTSNPN, CDR2 SVGIG (reference sequence). CDR3 sequence (DNA): TGTGCCTGTAAGGGACTAGCGCCCCACGAGCAGTACTTC. This codes for CACKGLAPHEQYF.

This rearrangement joins TRBV6-6 to TRBJ1-4; no clear D gene. The CDR3 has 12 residues. Trimming shortened V by 6 bases and J by 7 bases, and 9 bases separated the two germline ends. Germline V gives CDR1 MNHNY, CDR2 SVGAGI (reference sequence). The DNA for the CDR3 is TGTGCCAGCAGCCCCGAGGGTGAAAAACTGTTTTTT. Translating it yields CASSPEGEKLFF.

The chain recombines TRBV5-1 with TRBJ1-1; the D is unclear. The ends were cut back, 1 base at V and 3 bases at J, with 10 bases in the middle. The V gene's germline CDR1 is SGHRS and CDR2 YFSETQ. There are 14 residues in the CDR3. The CDR3 DNA reads as TGCGCCAGCAGCTTGTCCCCCCTTGACACTGAAGCTTTCTTT. Translating gives CASSLSPLDTEAFF.

V is TRBV5-6 and J is TRBJ1-2; tentatively, D is TRBD1 (5 bases). With 4 bases removed from V and 4 bases from J, the gap between germline ends came to 14 bases. CDR3 size: 14 residues. The germline V gene encodes CDR1 SGHDT and CDR2 YYEEEE. CDR3 sequence (DNA): TGTGCCAGCAGCGACGCGACAGTACCCTATGGCTACACCTTC. Its translation: CASSDATVPYGYTF. The entire variable domain, with the rest obtained from reference TRBV5-6 and TRBJ1-2, is as follows: DAGVTQSPTHLIKTRGQQVTLRCSPKSGHDTVSWYQQALGQGPQFIFQYYEEEERQRGNFPDRFSGHQFPNYSSELNVNALLLGDSALYLCASSDATVPYGYTFGSGTRLTVV.

The chain couples TRBV19 to TRBJ1-1; 7 positions agree with TRBD1. This CDR3 contains 14 residues. The ends lost 1 base at V and 3 bases at J; junction bases unmatched: 2. Germline loops: CDR1 LNHDA, CDR2 SQIVND (reference sequence). In DNA, the CDR3 is TGTGCCAGTAGTATAGGACAGGGATACACTGAAGCTTTCTTT. Translation gives CASSIGQGYTEAFF.

The chain employs TRBV13 and TRBJ1-2, with TRBD1 matching 11 bases. Trimming removed 5 bases from V and 3 bases from J; junction bases left unmatched: 5. Germline assignment: CDR1 PRHDT and CDR2 FYEKMQ (reference sequence). This CDR3 is built from 15 residues. The CDR3 coding sequence is TGTGCCAGCAGCAGAAGGACAGGGGGCTACTATGGCTACACCTTC. This sequence encodes CASSRRTGGYYGYTF.

The chain uses TRBV28 and TRBJ1-2, with D possibly matching TRBD1 (5 bases). Germline-derived CDR1 and CDR2 are MDHEN and SYDVKM. V was pared by 3 bases and J by 8 bases, with 13 bases between. The CDR3 runs to 13 residues. The CDR3 spells CASSFRQGRGYTF. The DNA for the CDR3 is TGTGCCAGCAGTTTCCGTCAGGGTAGGGGCTACACCTTC.

This chain links TRBV9 with TRBJ2-2, with 13 bases fitting TRBD2. J lost 9 bases, V lost 3 bases, and 8 bases had no gene match. Per germline, CDR1 SGDLS and CDR2 YYNGEE. The CDR3 is made up of 16 amino acids. For the CDR3, the DNA is TGTGCCAGCAGCGCCGGACTAGCGGGGGACAAAAGGGAGCTGTTTTTT. Protein sequence: CASSAGLAGDKRELFF.

The chain employs TRBV2 and TRBJ2-2; D might be TRBD1 (5 bases). There are 17 residues in the CDR3. Trimming left V 1 base short and J 3 bases short, with 15 bases between. The germline V gene encodes CDR1 SNHLY and CDR2 FYNNEI. CDR3 in amino acids: CASSEGNRGRDTGELFF. The CDR3 region has the DNA TGTGCCAGCAGTGAAGGAAATAGGGGCCGCGACACCGGGGAGCTGTTTTTT.